This T cell receptor (beta chain) was profiled in a study of CD8 T cells in Susac syndrome. It was with random hexamers that roughly 0.45 to 1 ug RNA was reverse transcribed. TCR beta CDR3 was amplified by immunoSEQ multiplex PCR. This amplification extended across 54 Vbeta and 13 Jbeta segments. Via MiXCR, TCRdb re-called the immunoSEQ multiplex PCR reads, giving one row per CDR3 protein. The table lists more than 150,000 distinct CDR3 sequences, 90% to 95% of them singletons. Findings and caveats of the study: The number of individuals included in the study's TCR sequencing and HLA analysis was acknowledged as relatively small.

Regarding this clonotype: Its cognate antigen is unknown.

Controls matched for sex and age were healthy donors. The CD8+ and CD4+ T cells were negatively isolated, with the TEMRA cells enriched by FACS. Germline lookup yields CDR1 PRHDT and CDR2 FYEKMQ (reference sequence). This CDR3 has 17 amino acids. V was pared by 5 bases and J by 5 bases, with 11 bases of the junction left unmatched. The source material was CD4+ T cells from PBMCs. The origin of this receptor is a human donor in good health. The rearrangement links TRBV13 to TRBJ2-1, with 11 bases identical to TRBD2. The CDR3 bases are TGTGCCAGCAGCCCTCTCGGGTTAGCGGGGGGGCACAATGAGCAGTTCTTC. This encodes CASSPLGLAGGHNEQFF.